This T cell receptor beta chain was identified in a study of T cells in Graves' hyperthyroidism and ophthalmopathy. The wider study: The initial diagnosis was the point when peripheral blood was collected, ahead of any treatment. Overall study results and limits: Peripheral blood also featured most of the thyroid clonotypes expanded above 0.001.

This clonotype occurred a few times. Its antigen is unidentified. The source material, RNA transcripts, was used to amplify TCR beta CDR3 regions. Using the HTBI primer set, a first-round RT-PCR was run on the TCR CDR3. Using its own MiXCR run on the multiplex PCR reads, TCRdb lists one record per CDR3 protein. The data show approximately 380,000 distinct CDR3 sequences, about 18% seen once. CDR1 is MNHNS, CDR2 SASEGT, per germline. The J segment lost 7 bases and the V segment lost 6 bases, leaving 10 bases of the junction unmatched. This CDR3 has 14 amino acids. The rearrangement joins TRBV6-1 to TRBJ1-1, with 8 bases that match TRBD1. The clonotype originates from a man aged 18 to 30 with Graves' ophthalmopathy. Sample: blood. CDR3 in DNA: TGTGCCAGCAGCCAAAGCCCCGGACAGGGTGAAGCTTTCTTT. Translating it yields CASSQSPGQGEAFF.